The 10 T cell receptor beta chains presented below share a single source sample, sequenced in a study of identical twins. TCRdb re-analysed the 5' RACE reads in MiXCR, keeping a single row per CDR3 protein. The sample gives around 490,000 distinct CDR3 sequences, around 15% of which show up once; 0.44% is in the top ten. These data were likewise used in another study, on yellow fever vaccine responses in identical twins.

Sequenced sample: CD4+ T cells sorted from blood. These receptors all come from a woman aged 18-29 years in good health.

This clonotype was seen a few times. This sequence joins TRBV5-1 and TRBJ2-1; perhaps TRBD2 as D (6 bases). Germline loops: CDR1 SGHRS, CDR2 YFSETQ. Trimming stripped 4 bases from V and 4 bases from J, with 18 bases between. This CDR3 is built from 16 residues. CDR3 coding DNA: TGCGCCAGCAGCCCCTCAGAAACTAGCCGGTACAATGAGCAGTTCTTC. Translation: CASSPSETSRYNEQFF.

The chain combines TRBV29-1 with TRBJ2-2, with TRBD2 matching 7 bases. Germline-derived CDR1 and CDR2 are SQVTM and ANQGSEA. This CDR3 comprises 15 residues. V lost 6 bases to trimming and J lost 0 bases; unmatched junction nucleotides: 7. CDR3 amino acids: CSVMTAGPNTGELFF. CDR3 nucleotides: TGCAGCGTCATGACAGCGGGGCCGAACACCGGGGAGCTGTTTTTT.

The J gene is TRBJ1-2, the V gene TRBV6-5; TRBD1 aligns across 8 bases. V lost 1 base, J lost 2 bases, and 9 bases stayed unmatched. Germline CDR1 MNHEY, CDR2 SVGAGI. The CDR3 consists of 17 residues. The chain's CDR3 is CASSYLGQGGTNYGYTF. In DNA form, the CDR3 reads TGTGCCAGCAGTTACTTAGGACAGGGCGGAACGAACTATGGCTACACCTTC.

The CDR3 reads CASSSMTSGARANEQFF. The CDR3 DNA is TGCGCCAGCAGCTCTATGACTAGCGGGGCGCGAGCGAATGAGCAGTTCTTC. The rearrangement joins TRBV5-1 to TRBJ2-1; 11 bases match TRBD2. The CDR3 runs to 17 residues. Per germline, CDR1 SGHRS and CDR2 YFSETQ. V lost 3 bases, J lost 7 bases, and 12 bases stayed unmatched.

This chain joins TRBV10-3 and TRBJ1-3; D is uncertain. Germline V gene data show CDR1 as ENHRY and CDR2 as SYGVKD. V lost 7 bases to trimming and J lost 2 bases, with 6 bases between them. CDR3 size: 12 residues. The CDR3 is CAIKGPGNTIYF. The CDR3 DNA reads as TGTGCCATCAAAGGTCCTGGAAACACCATATATTTT.

This clonotype was detected only a few times. The gene calls are TRBV12-3 or TRBV12-4 and TRBJ1-1; D is perhaps TRBD1 (5 bases). Trimming shortened V by 9 bases and J by 6 bases, and 20 bases separated the two germline ends. CDR3 length: 14 residues. The CDR3 reads CASRMAGRSAEAFF. The DNA for the CDR3 is TGTGCCAGTAGGATGGCAGGGAGGAGTGCTGAAGCTTTCTTT.

Only a few counts were recorded for this clonotype. The chain joins TRBV6-1 to TRBJ2-7, with 7 bases lining up with TRBD1. Germline trimming cut 6 bases from V and 2 bases from J; bases unmatched to any gene: 10. In germline, CDR1 is MNHNS, CDR2 SASEGT. There are 15 residues in the CDR3. The chain's CDR3 is CASRKTGQGAYEQYV. The CDR3 DNA sequence: TGTGCCAGCAGGAAGACAGGGCAAGGGGCCTACGAGCAGTACGTC.

This clonotype showed up many times. The rearrangement links TRBV12-3 or TRBV12-4 to TRBJ1-5, with a possible D match to TRBD1 (6 bases). Trimming cost V 1 base and J 5 bases, with 9 bases left between them. The CDR3 is 14 residues long. CDR3 bases: TGTGCCAGCAGTTTAGGTCGGGGGCATCAGCCCCAGCATTTT. As protein: CASSLGRGHQPQHF.

This clonotype was detected ten times or more. V is TRBV24-1 and J is TRBJ2-7; D remains unclear. Per the germline V gene, CDR1 is KGHDR and CDR2 is SFDVKD. V lost 2 bases and J lost 3, with 10 bases in between. The CDR3 has 14 amino acids. The CDR3: CATSDSVLIYEQYV. DNA for the CDR3: TGTGCCACCAGTGATTCGGTCCTAATCTACGAGCAGTACGTC.

V gene TRBV5-1 combines with J gene TRBJ2-2; a weak D match, TRBD2 (7 bases). Trimming removed 3 bases at V and 2 bases at J, with 17 bases between. The CDR3 totals 17 residues. Germline-derived CDR1 and CDR2 are SGHRS and YFSETQ. The chain's CDR3 is CASSSPPGGPNTGELFF. The CDR3 bases are TGCGCCAGCAGCTCCCCACCGGGGGGCCCCAACACCGGGGAGCTGTTTTTT.